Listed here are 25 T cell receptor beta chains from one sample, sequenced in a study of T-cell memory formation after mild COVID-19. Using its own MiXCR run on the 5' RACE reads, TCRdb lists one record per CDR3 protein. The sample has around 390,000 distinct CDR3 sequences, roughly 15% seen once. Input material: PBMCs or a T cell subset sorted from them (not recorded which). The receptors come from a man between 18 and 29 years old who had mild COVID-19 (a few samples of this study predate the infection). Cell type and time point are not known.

The CDR3, as DNA: TGCGCCAGCAGCCAAGTGGACAGGGCCCAAGAGACCCAGTACTTC. Its protein product is CASSQVDRAQETQYF. The chain couples TRBV4-3 to TRBJ2-5; 8 bases align to TRBD1. This CDR3 is built from 15 residues. The germline V gene encodes CDR1 LGHNA and CDR2 YSLEER. Unmatched junction bases numbered 2, after V lost 1 base and J lost 1 base.

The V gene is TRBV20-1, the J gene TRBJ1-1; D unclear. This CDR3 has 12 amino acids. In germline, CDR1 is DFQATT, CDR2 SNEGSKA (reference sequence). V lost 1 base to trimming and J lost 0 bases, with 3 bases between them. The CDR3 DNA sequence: TGCAGTGCTAGAGCGGTGAACACTGAAGCTTTCTTT. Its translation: CSARAVNTEAFF.

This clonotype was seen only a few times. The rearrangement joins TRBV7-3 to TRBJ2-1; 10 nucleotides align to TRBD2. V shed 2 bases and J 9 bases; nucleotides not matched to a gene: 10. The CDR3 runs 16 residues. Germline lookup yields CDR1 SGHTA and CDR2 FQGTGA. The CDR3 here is CASSLLPSGGTGEQFF. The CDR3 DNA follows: TGTGCCAGCAGCTTATTGCCTAGCGGGGGAACGGGTGAGCAGTTCTTC.

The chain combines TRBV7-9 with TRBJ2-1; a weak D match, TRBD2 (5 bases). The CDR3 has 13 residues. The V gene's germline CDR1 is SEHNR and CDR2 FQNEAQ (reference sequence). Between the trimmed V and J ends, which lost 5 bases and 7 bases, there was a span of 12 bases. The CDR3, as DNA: TGTGCCAGCAGCCCGGGCCGGGGAAATGAGCAGTTCTTC. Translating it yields CASSPGRGNEQFF.

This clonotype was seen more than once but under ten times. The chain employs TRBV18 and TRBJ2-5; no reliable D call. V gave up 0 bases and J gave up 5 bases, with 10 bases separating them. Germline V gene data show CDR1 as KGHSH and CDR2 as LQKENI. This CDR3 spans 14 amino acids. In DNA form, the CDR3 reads TGTGCCAGCTCACCACCGGTGGGAAGGGAGACCCAGTACTTC. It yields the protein CASSPPVGRETQYF.

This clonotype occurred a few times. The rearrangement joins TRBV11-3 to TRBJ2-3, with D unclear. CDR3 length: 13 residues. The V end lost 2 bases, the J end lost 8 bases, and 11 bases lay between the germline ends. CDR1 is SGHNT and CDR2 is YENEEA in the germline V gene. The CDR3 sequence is CASSLSDLGTQYF. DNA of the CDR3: TGTGCCAGCAGCTTATCCGATCTTGGTACGCAGTATTTT.

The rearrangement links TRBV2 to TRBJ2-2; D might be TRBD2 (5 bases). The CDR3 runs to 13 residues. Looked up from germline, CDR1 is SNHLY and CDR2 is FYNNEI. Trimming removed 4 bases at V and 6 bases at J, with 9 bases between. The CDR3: CASSVEVSGELFF. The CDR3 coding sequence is TGTGCCAGCAGTGTGGAGGTCTCCGGGGAGCTGTTTTTT.

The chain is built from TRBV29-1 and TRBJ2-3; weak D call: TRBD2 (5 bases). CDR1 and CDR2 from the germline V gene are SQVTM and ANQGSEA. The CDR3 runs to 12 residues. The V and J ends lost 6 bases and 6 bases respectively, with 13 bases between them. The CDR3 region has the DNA TGCAGCGTCCCCTCCGGGGAGGATACGCAGTATTTT. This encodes CSVPSGEDTQYF.

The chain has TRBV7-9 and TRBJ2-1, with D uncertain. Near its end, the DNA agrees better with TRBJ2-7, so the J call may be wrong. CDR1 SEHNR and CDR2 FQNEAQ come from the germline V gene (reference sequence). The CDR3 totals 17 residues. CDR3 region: CASSLGHQNIGAYEQYF. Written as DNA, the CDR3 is TGTGCCAGCAGCTTAGGGCACCAGAATATTGGAGCCTACGAGCAGTACTTC.

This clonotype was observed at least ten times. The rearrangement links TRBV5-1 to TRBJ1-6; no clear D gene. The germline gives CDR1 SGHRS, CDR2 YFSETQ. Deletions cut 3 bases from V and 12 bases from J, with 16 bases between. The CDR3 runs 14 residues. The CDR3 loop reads CASSSGVLGEPLHF. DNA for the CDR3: TGCGCCAGCAGCTCAGGAGTCCTCGGGGAACCCCTCCACTTT.

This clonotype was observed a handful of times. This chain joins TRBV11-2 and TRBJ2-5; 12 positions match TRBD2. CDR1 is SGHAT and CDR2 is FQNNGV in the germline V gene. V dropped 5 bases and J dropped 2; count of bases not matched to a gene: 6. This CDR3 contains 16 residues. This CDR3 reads CASSDRLAGAQETQYF. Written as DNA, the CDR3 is TGTGCCAGCAGCGACCGACTAGCGGGGGCTCAAGAGACCCAGTACTTC.

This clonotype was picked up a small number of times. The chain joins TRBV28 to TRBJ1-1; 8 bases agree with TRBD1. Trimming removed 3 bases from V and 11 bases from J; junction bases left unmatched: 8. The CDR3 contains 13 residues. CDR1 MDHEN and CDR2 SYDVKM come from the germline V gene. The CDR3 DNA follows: TGTGCCAGCAGTTTTTCGGACAGGGCGGGGGCTTTCTTT. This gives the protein CASSFSDRAGAFF.

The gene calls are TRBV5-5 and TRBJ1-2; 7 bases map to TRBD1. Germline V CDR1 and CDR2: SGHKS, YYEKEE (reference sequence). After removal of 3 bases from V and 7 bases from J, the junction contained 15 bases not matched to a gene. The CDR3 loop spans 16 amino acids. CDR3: CASSSRQGIGAGGYTF. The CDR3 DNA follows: TGTGCCAGCAGCTCCCGACAGGGTATAGGCGCAGGTGGCTACACCTTC.

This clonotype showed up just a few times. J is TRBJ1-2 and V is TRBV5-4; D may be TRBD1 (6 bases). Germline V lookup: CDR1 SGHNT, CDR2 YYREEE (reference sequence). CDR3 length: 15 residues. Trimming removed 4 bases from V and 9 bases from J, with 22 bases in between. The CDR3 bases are TGTGCCAGCAGCCCCCAGGGACAAGACCCGGTGAGCTACACCTTC. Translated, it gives CASSPQGQDPVSYTF.

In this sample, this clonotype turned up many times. In nucleotides, the CDR3 is TGTGCCAGCAGCTTAGCGAGGGACGGGGGGGCCAAAAACATTCAGTACTTC. As protein: CASSLARDGGAKNIQYF. This chain joins TRBV7-2 and TRBJ2-4, with 7 positions matching TRBD2. V trimming: 0 bases; J trimming: 1 base; junction bases outside the gene matches: 6. The germline V gene has CDR1 SGHTA and CDR2 FQGNSA. CDR3 length: 17 residues.

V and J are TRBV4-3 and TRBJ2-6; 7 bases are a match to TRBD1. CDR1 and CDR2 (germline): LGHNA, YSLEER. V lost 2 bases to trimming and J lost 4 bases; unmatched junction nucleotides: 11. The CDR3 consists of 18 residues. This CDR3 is CASSQTRGLDPGANVLTF. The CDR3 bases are TGCGCCAGCAGCCAAACCAGGGGGTTGGATCCCGGGGCCAACGTCCTGACTTTC.

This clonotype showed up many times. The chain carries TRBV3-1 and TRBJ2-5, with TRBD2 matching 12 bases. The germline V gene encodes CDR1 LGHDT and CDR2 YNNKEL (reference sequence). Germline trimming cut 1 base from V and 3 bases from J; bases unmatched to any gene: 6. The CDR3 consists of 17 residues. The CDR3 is CASSQGATSGGEETQYF. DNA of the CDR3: TGTGCCAGCAGCCAAGGTGCGACTAGCGGGGGAGAAGAGACCCAGTACTTC.

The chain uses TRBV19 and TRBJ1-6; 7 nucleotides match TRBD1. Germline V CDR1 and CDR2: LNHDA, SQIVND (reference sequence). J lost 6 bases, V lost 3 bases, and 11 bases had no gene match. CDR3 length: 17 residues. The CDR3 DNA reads TGTGCCAGTAGTATCCCCGGGACAGCGAGACTTAATTCACCCCTCCACTTT. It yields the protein CASSIPGTARLNSPLHF.

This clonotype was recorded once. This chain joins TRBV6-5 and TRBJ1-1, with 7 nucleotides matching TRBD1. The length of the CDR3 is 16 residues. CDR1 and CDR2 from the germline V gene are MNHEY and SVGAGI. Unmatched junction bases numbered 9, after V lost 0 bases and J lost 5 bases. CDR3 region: CASSYSGTVRRTEAFF. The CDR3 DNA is TGTGCCAGCAGTTACTCAGGGACAGTAAGAAGGACTGAAGCTTTCTTT.

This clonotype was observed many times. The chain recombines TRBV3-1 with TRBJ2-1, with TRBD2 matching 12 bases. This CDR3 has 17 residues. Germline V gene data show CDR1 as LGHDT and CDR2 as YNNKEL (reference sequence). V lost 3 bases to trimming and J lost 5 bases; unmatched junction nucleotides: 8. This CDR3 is CASSHGLAGSADNEQFF. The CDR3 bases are TGTGCCAGCAGCCACGGACTAGCGGGGAGCGCGGACAATGAGCAGTTCTTC.

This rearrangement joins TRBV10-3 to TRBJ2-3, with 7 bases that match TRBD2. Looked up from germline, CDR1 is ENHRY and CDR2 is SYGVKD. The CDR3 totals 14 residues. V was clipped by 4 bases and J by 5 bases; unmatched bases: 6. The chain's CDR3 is CAISVDGGGDTQYF. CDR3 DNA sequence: TGTGCCATCAGTGTTGATGGGGGGGGAGATACGCAGTATTTT.

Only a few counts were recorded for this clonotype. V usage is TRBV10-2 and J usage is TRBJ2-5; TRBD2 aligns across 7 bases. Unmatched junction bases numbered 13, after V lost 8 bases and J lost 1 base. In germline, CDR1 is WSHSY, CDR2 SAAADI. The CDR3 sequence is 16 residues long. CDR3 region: CASRSRASGFQETQYF. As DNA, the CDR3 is TGCGCCAGCCGTTCTCGGGCTAGCGGTTTCCAAGAGACCCAGTACTTC.

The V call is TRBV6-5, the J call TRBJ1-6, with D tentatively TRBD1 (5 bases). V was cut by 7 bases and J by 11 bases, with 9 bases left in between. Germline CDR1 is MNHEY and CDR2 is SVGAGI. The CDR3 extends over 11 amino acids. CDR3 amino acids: CASIGVTPLHF. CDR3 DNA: TGTGCCAGCATAGGGGTGACACCCCTCCACTTT.

CDR3 residues: CSARGEGSFQETQYF. The CDR3 DNA reads as TGCAGTGCTAGAGGGGAAGGGTCCTTCCAAGAGACCCAGTACTTC. The chain uses TRBV20-1 and TRBJ2-5; D not certain. The CDR3 covers 15 residues. Germline V gene data show CDR1 as DFQATT and CDR2 as SNEGSKA (reference sequence). V shed 1 base and J shed 1 base, with 13 bases lying between them.

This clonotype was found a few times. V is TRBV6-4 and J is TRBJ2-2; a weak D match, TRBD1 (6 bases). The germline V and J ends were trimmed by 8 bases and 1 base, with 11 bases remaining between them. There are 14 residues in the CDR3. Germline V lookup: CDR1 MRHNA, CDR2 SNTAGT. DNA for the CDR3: TGTGCCAGCGGGAAGACAGGGAACACCGGGGAGCTGTTTTTT. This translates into CASGKTGNTGELFF.